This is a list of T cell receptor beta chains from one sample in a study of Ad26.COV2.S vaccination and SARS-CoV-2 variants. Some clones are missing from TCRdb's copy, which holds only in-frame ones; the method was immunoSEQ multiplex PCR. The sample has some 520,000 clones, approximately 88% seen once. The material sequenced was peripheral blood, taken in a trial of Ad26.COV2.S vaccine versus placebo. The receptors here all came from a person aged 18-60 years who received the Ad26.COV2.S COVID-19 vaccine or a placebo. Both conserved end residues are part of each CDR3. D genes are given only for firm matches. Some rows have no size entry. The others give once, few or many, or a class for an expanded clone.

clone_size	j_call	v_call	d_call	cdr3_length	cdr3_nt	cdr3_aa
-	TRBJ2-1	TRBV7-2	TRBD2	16	TGTGCCAGCAGCTTAATTAGCGGGAGCTCCTACAATGAGCAGTTCTTC	CASSLISGSSYNEQFF
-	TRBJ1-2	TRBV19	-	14	TGTGCCAGTAACCCTGTAGCGGGAACCTATGGCTACACCTTC	CASNPVAGTYGYTF
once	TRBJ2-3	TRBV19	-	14	TGTGCCAGTAGTATGGCGGTTAGCACAGATACGCAGTATTTT	CASSMAVSTDTQYF
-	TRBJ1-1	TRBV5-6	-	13	TGTGCCAGCAGCCTTGATCTGGGGACTGAAGCTTTCTTT	CASSLDLGTEAFF
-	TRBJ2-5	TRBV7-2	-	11	TGTGCCAGCAGTCAACAAGAGACCCAGTACTTC	CASSQQETQYF
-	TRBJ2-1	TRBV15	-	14	TGTGCCACCAGCAGAGAACGGGGGAGCAATGAGCAGTTCTTC	CATSRERGSNEQFF
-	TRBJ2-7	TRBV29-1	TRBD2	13	TGCAGCGTTGGTGGGGCGGGGGGCTACGAGCAGTACTTC	CSVGGAGGYEQYF
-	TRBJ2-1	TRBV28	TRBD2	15	TGTGCCAGCTCGGAAGCGGGAGTTCTCGGCCATGAGCAGTTCTTC	CASSEAGVLGHEQFF
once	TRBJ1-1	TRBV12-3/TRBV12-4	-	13	TGTGCCAGCAGTTTTCGGGGGAACACTGAAGCTTTCTTT	CASSFRGNTEAFF
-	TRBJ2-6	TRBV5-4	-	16	TGTGCCAGCAGCCTGGGAGTCGGGACTGGGGCCAACGTCCTGACTTTC	CASSLGVGTGANVLTF
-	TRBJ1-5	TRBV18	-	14	TGTGCCAGCTCAACCTCCCCCCAGAATCAGCCCCAGCATTTT	CASSTSPQNQPQHF
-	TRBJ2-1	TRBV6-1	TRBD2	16	TGTGCCAGCAGTGAAGCTAGCGGGAGGGCTGGAGATGAGCAGTTCTTC	CASSEASGRAGDEQFF
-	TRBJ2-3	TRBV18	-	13	TGTGCCAGCTCACCTCCAAACACAGATACGCAGTATTTT	CASSPPNTDTQYF
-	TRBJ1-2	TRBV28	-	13	TGTGCCAGCAGTTTAGCCGGACAGCAAGGCCACACCTTC	CASSLAGQQGHTF
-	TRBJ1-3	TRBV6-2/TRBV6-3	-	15	TGTGCCAGCACCCCGTCTCCAAACTCTGGAAACACCATATATTTT	CASTPSPNSGNTIYF
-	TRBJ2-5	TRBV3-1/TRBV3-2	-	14	TGTGCCAGCAGCCTGGGAGGAGTTTGGGGGACCCAGTACTTC	CASSLGGVWGTQYF
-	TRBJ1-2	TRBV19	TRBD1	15	TGTGCCAGTAGTATTTCACTCGGGACAGGCGATGGCTACACCTTC	CASSISLGTGDGYTF
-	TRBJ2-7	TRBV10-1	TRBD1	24	TGCGCCAGGACACTATTGGACAGGGATGTAGAGAACGCTCCGGGCTCCCTACGAAACTACGAGCAGTACTTC	CARTLLDRDVENAPGSLRNYEQYF
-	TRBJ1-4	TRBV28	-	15	TGTGCCAGCAGCCTCTCGACAGTGAATAATGAAAAACTGTTTTTT	CASSLSTVNNEKLFF
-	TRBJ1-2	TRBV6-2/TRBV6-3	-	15	TGTGCCAGCAGTTACTCGAAGGGAGCGAGCTATGGCTACACCTTC	CASSYSKGASYGYTF
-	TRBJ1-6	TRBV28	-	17	TGTGCCAGCAGTTTAGTCCCCGGGGTCGGGGCTAGTTCACCCCTCCACTTT	CASSLVPGVGASSPLHF
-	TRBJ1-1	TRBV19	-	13	TGTGCCAGTAGGACAAGGGGGTACACTGAAGCTTTCTTT	CASRTRGYTEAFF
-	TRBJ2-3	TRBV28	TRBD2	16	TGTGCCAGCAGTTTATCTACGGGAGGCGGGGCAGATACGCAGTATTTT	CASSLSTGGGADTQYF
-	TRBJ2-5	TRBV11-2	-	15	TGTGCCAGCAGCTTAGATGGGGGCAGACAAGAGACCCAGTACTTC	CASSLDGGRQETQYF
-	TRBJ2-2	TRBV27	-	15	TGTGCCAGCAGTTTACAACGAGGGATATCCGGGGAGCTGTTTTTT	CASSLQRGISGELFF
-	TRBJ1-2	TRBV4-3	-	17	TGCGCCAGCAGCCAAGAATCAGGGATGAATGGAGTCTATGGCTACACCTTC	CASSQESGMNGVYGYTF
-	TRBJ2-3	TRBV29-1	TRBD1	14	TGCAGCGTTGTGACAGGGGGTGGCACAGATACGCAGTATTTT	CSVVTGGGTDTQYF
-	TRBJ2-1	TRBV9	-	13	TGTGCCAGCAGCTCGGGGGGCTTCAATGAGCAGTTCTTC	CASSSGGFNEQFF
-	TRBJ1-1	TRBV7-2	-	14	TGTGCCAGCAGCTTAGTGACAGGGAACACTGAAGCTTTCTTT	CASSLVTGNTEAFF
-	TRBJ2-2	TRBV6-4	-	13	TGTGCCAGCAGTGAAAAAGGGTCCGGGGAGCTGTTTTTT	CASSEKGSGELFF
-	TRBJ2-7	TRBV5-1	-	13	TGCGCCAGCAGCTTTCCCAGCTCCTACGAGCAGTACTTC	CASSFPSSYEQYF
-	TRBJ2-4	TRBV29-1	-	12	TGCAGCGTTGGAGAGGGGCCCTCGGGTCAGTACTTC	CSVGEGPSGQYF
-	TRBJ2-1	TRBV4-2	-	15	TGTGCCAGCAGCTTAAGTTTACTAGCCTACAATGAGCAGTTCTTC	CASSLSLLAYNEQFF
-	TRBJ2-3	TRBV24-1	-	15	TGTGCCACCGGGTCAGTCTTCGGGAGCACAGATACGCAGTATTTT	CATGSVFGSTDTQYF
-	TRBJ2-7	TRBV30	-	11	TGTGCCTGGGGTAGGGCCGGGGAGCAGTACTTC	CAWGRAGEQYF
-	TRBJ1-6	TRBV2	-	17	TGTGCCAGCAGTGATTCCATCGGGGGCTTGGGTAATTCACCCCTCCACTTT	CASSDSIGGLGNSPLHF
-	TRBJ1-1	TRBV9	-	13	TGTGCCAGCAGCGTAGGGTTGGTCACTGAAGCTTTCTTT	CASSVGLVTEAFF
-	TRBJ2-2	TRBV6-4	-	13	TGTGCCAGCAGTGAGGCCTCCACCGGGGAGCTGTTTTTT	CASSEASTGELFF
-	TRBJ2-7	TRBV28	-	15	TGTGCCAGCAGACAAGATACACACAGAAATTACGAGCAGTACTTC	CASRQDTHRNYEQYF
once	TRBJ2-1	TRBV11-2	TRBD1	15	TGTGCCAGCAGCTTTGACAGGGGGTCTAGCATTGAGCAGTTCTTC	CASSFDRGSSIEQFF
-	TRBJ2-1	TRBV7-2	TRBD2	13	TGTGCCAGCAGCCCGGTTCGGCTAGCGGGGCAGTTCTTC	CASSPVRLAGQFF
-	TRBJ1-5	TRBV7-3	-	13	TGTGCCAGCAGCTTAAGCGAGGGGGGACCCCAGCATTTT	CASSLSEGGPQHF
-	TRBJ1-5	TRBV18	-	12	TGTGCCAGCTCACCCGGACTTCAGCCCCAGCATTTT	CASSPGLQPQHF
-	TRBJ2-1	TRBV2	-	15	TGTGCCAGCAGTTATACAGGAGACGGGGACAATGAGCAGTTCTTC	CASSYTGDGDNEQFF
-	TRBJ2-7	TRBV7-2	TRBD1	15	TGTGCCAGCAGCTTAGACAGGGGGCAGACCTACGAGCAGTACTTC	CASSLDRGQTYEQYF
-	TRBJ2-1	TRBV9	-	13	TGTGCCAGCAGCGTAGCAGGGGCTCGCGAGCAGTTCTTC	CASSVAGAREQFF
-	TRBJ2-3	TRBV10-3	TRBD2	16	TGTGCCATCAGTGAATCGGCTAGCGGGAACACAGATACGCAGTATTTT	CAISESASGNTDTQYF
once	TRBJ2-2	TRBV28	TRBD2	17	TGTGCCAGCAGTTTATGGGGTAGCGGGAGGAACACCGGGGAGCTGTTTTTT	CASSLWGSGRNTGELFF
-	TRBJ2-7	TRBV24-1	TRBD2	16	TGTGCCACCAGTGAGGGAGCCGGGACTAGCGGGTTCGAGCAGTACTTC	CATSEGAGTSGFEQYF
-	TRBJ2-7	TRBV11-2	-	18	TGTGCCAGCAGCTTAGTTGGGTTGTTTTCCCTAAGGAGACTCGAGCAGTACTTC	CASSLVGLFSLRRLEQYF
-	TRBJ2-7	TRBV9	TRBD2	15	TGTGCCAGCAGCGGCAGTAGCGGGAGGGCCTACGAGCAGTACTTC	CASSGSSGRAYEQYF
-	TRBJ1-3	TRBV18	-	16	TGTGCCAGCTCACTTTCGGACGGTAGCTCTGGAAACACCATATATTTT	CASSLSDGSSGNTIYF